This T cell receptor beta chain was documented in a study of blood T cell repertoires in COVID-19. Study-wide background: The samples span acute and convalescent COVID-19 from the United States, Italy and Spain.

Recovery meant two consecutive negative NP/OP PCR tests, professional clearance, or resolved symptoms. As originally analysed: From reference gene primer amplification, estimates of nucleated cell counts were derived. Data came from immunoSEQ multiplex PCR; TCRdb stores just in-frame clones and leaves some out. The V and J calls and clone size are taken from that table; D and trimming were inferred from the DNA. The sample has about 440,000 clones; 90% are singletons. The CDR3 sequence is 14 residues long. Germline CDR1 and CDR2: SGDLS and YYNGEE. The V segment lost 3 bases and the J segment 1 base; nucleotides outside the gene matches: 0. With regard to this clone: Since a much larger clone is just one base distant, this may be a read error.

The chain recombines TRBV9 with TRBJ1-5; 8 bases map to TRBD1. The source material was PBMCs or T cells enriched from blood (not recorded which). The sequence was collected from a man in his late teens or twenties who had recovered from COVID-19. The CDR3 region has the DNA TGTGCCAGCAGCGGACAGGGGAGCAATCAGCCCCAGCATTTT. As protein: CASSGQGSNQPQHF.